Listed here are 8 T cell receptor beta chains from one sample, sequenced in a study of identical twins. TCRdb re-derived calls from the 5' RACE reads in MiXCR, one entry per CDR3 protein. The sample holds 400,000 to 550,000 distinct CDR3 sequences, 13% to 15% seen once. The sample was also reused in another study, on yellow fever vaccine responses in identical twins.

The specimen sequenced was CD4+ T cells sorted from blood. The receptors here all came from a woman between 18 and 29 years old in good health.

This clonotype was observed a few times. One junction end does not reproduce the germline sequence, and a read error may be involved. The chain links TRBV15 to TRBJ2-3; TRBD2 might be the D (5 bases). This CDR3 comprises 14 residues. The germline CDR1 and CDR2 sequences are LNHNV and YYDKDF (reference sequence). The CDR3 region has the DNA TGTGCCACCAGCCGAGAGGGAGACACAGATACGCAGTATTTT. It specifies CATSREGDTDTQYF.

Ten or more counts support this clonotype. V gene TRBV4-2 combines with J gene TRBJ2-7, with 7 nucleotides matching TRBD1. Germline lookup yields CDR1 LGHNA and CDR2 YNFKEQ. Germline trimming cut 5 bases from V and 4 bases from J; bases unmatched to any gene: 8. This CDR3 is built from 14 residues. CDR3 protein: CASSSAGTAYEQYF. The DNA of the CDR3 is TGTGCCAGCAGCTCAGCCGGGACAGCTTACGAGCAGTACTTC.

This chain uses TRBV10-3 with TRBJ2-3, with D tentatively TRBD2 (6 bases). The CDR3 is 14 residues long. V shed 7 bases and J shed 4 bases, with 15 bases lying between them. The V gene's germline CDR1 is ENHRY and CDR2 SYGVKD. The CDR3 protein is CAITAGRSPDTQYF. The CDR3 coding sequence is TGTGCCATCACGGCGGGGAGGAGCCCAGATACGCAGTATTTT.

This chain links TRBV28 with TRBJ1-2; D might be TRBD1 (5 bases). V was cut by 8 bases and J by 2 bases, with 15 bases left in between. Germline lookup yields CDR1 MDHEN and CDR2 SYDVKM. The CDR3 totals 14 residues. The DNA for the CDR3 is TGTGCCAGCGTTGAGGGACCCCCCAACTATGGCTACACCTTC. Its protein is CASVEGPPNYGYTF.

In its sample, this clonotype was seen a few times. The chain combines TRBV20-1 with TRBJ1-5, with TRBD1 identical over 8 bases. The CDR3 totals 13 residues. V was pared by 3 bases and J by 7 bases, with 5 bases of the junction left unmatched. Germline V lookup: CDR1 DFQATT, CDR2 SNEGSKA (reference sequence). CDR3 DNA sequence: TGCAGTGCTAGGGACAGGGTGGAACAGCCCCAGCATTTT. Translating gives CSARDRVEQPQHF.

A few counts support this clonotype. The chain links TRBV7-2 to TRBJ2-5; D not certain. Trimming removed 2 bases from V and 1 base from J, with 11 bases in between. The CDR3 length is 15 residues. Germline assignment: CDR1 SGHTA and CDR2 FQGNSA. DNA of the CDR3: TGTGCCAGCAGCTTAAGAGACCGGGTCCAAGAGACCCAGTACTTC. Translating gives CASSLRDRVQETQYF.

The chain uses TRBV5-1 and TRBJ2-2, with D uncertain. Germline V gives CDR1 SGHRS, CDR2 YFSETQ. This CDR3 region has 13 residues. V lost 2 bases to trimming and J lost 6 bases, with 8 bases between them. The CDR3 loop is CASSFDGPGELFF. The CDR3, as DNA: TGCGCCAGCAGCTTCGACGGTCCCGGGGAGCTGTTTTTT.

This chain uses TRBV21-1 with TRBJ2-7; the table's D call TRBD2 went unverified against the DNA. TRBV21-1 is tagged as a pseudogene. This CDR3 contains 16 residues. The CDR3 loop reads CASSKRPQSFSYEQYF. In nucleotides, the CDR3 is TGTGCCAGCAGCAAAAGGCCGCAGTCCTTCTCCTACGAGCAGTACTTC.